The next 22 T cell receptor beta chains were all read from a single sample in a study of blood T cell repertoires in COVID-19. The assay was immunoSEQ multiplex PCR, and TCRdb's table has in-frame clones only and misses some. The data contain some 390,000 clones, about 91% of them singletons. The sample taken for sequencing was peripheral blood. The receptors derive from a woman between 35 and 50 years old with COVID-19, enrolled during active disease.

This clone was recorded once. This sequence joins TRBV18 and TRBJ1-1, with a weak D call TRBD1 (6 bases). Germline lookup yields CDR1 KGHSH and CDR2 LQKENI. The CDR3 length is 12 residues. V was pared by 11 bases and J by 1 base, with 11 bases between. This CDR3 reads CAGRTENTEAFF. The CDR3, as DNA: TGTGCCGGAAGGACAGAGAACACTGAAGCTTTCTTT.

As concerns this clone: The identical CDR3 is also encoded by other nucleotide sequences in the sample. The CDR3 spells CASSPPGGWETQYF. In DNA, the CDR3 is TGTGCCAGTAGTCCCCCAGGGGGCTGGGAGACCCAGTACTTC. The chain carries TRBV19 and TRBJ2-5; TRBD1 matches at 8 bases. The ends lost 5 bases at V and 5 bases at J; junction bases unmatched: 7. CDR3 length: 14 amino acids. CDR1 is LNHDA and CDR2 is SQIVND in the germline V gene (reference sequence).

J is TRBJ2-7 and V is TRBV6-1, with TRBD2 identical over 9 bases. The CDR3 consists of 17 residues. Germline V lookup: CDR1 MNHNS, CDR2 SASEGT. After removal of 4 bases from V and 0 bases from J, the junction contained 10 bases not matched to a gene. The CDR3 region has the DNA TGTGCCAGCAGTGCCGCTAGCGGGACGCTAATCTCCTACGAGCAGTACTTC. This sequence encodes CASSAASGTLISYEQYF.

In nucleotides, the CDR3 is TGTGCCAGCAGCCCTAGACTAGGTCTCGGGGAGACCCAGTACTTC. Protein: CASSPRLGLGETQYF. The V gene is TRBV7-3, the J gene TRBJ2-5, with D perhaps TRBD2 (6 bases). This CDR3 is 15 amino acids long. Per the germline V gene, CDR1 is SGHTA and CDR2 is FQGTGA. The V end lost 5 bases, the J end lost 5 bases, and 18 bases lay between the germline ends.

The CDR3 DNA follows: TGCGCCAGCAGCCTAACGGACAGGGAGTACACTGAAGCTTTCTTT. Translating gives CASSLTDREYTEAFF. The V call is TRBV5-1, the J call TRBJ1-1, with 8 bases lining up with TRBD1. There are 15 residues in the CDR3. Germline CDR1 reads SGHRS; CDR2 reads YFSETQ. Unmatched junction bases numbered 8, after V lost 4 bases and J lost 3 bases.

The genes are TRBV5-5 and TRBJ2-7; perhaps TRBD1 as D (6 bases). Trimming removed 2 bases at V and 4 bases at J, with 10 bases between. Germline-derived CDR1 and CDR2 are SGHKS and YYEKEE (reference sequence). This CDR3 is built from 13 residues. The CDR3 reads CASSFRDTYEQYF. CDR3 in DNA: TGTGCCAGCAGCTTCCGGGACACATACGAGCAGTACTTC.

About this clone: An end of the junction differs from the germline gene, which may be a read error. This rearrangement joins TRBV9 to TRBJ2-2; 11 bases map to TRBD2. The germline gives CDR1 SGDLS, CDR2 YYNGEE. CDR3 length: 18 residues. Here the CDR3 reads CASSVGLAGGRGTGELFF. Here the CDR3 DNA reads TGTGCCAGCAGCGTAGGGCTAGCGGGGGGAAGGGGCACCGGGGAGTTGTTTTTT.

The chain employs TRBV27 and TRBJ1-5; 8 nucleotides line up with TRBD1. J gave up 7 bases and V 5 bases, and 7 bases lay outside the gene matches. The CDR3 runs to 14 residues. Germline V gene sequence: CDR1 MNHEY, CDR2 SMNVEV (reference sequence). Here the CDR3 DNA reads TGTGCCAGCAGTCCGGACAGGGTGGCCCAGCCCCAGCATTTT. This encodes CASSPDRVAQPQHF.

This clone came up once. The CDR3 spells CASSVGGQIWEKLFF. DNA for the CDR3: TGTGCCAGCAGCGTAGGTGGACAAATATGGGAAAAACTGTTTTTT. This rearrangement joins TRBV9 to TRBJ1-4, with D perhaps matching TRBD1 (5 bases). Trimming removed 0 bases at V and 8 bases at J, with 14 bases between. Looked up from germline, CDR1 is SGDLS and CDR2 is YYNGEE. The CDR3 is 15 residues long.

The chain uses TRBV19 and TRBJ1-6; 8 bases align to TRBD1. CDR1 and CDR2 (germline): LNHDA, SQIVND (reference sequence). V lost 5 bases, J lost 9 bases, and 6 bases stayed unmatched. The length of the CDR3 is 14 residues. DNA for the CDR3: TGTGCCAGTAGTCTGACAGGGGCGAGTTCACCCCTCCACTTT. This encodes CASSLTGASSPLHF.

The V gene is TRBV4-1, the J gene TRBJ2-3, with TRBD2 identical over 7 bases. Germline V gene sequence: CDR1 MGHRA, CDR2 YSYEKL. With V trimmed by 4 bases and J by 2 bases, 6 bases remained unmatched. The CDR3 is 15 amino acids. The CDR3 bases are TGCGCCAGCAGCCTAGCGGGCGCCCCCACAGATACGCAGTATTTT. Its protein product is CASSLAGAPTDTQYF.

This rearrangement joins TRBV12-5 to TRBJ1-3; 9 bases are shared with TRBD1. This CDR3 is built from 15 residues. The V and J ends lost 4 bases and 1 base, in that order; junction bases with no gene match: 2. CDR1 LGHNT and CDR2 FRNRAP come from the germline V gene. CDR3 protein: CASGSQGASGNTIYF. CDR3 coding DNA: TGTGCTAGTGGTTCACAGGGGGCTTCTGGAAACACCATATATTTT.

V usage is TRBV6-4 and J usage is TRBJ1-6; D might be TRBD1 (6 bases). V was clipped by 2 bases and J by 7 bases, with 9 bases between them. Germline values: CDR1 MRHNA, CDR2 SNTAGT. The CDR3 contains 14 residues. Written as DNA, the CDR3 is TGTGCCAGCAGTGACGGGACACCAAATTCACCCCTCCACTTT. This translates into CASSDGTPNSPLHF.

The V call is TRBV5-1, the J call TRBJ2-4, with D hard to call. The CDR3 runs to 13 residues. Per the germline V gene, CDR1 is SGHRS and CDR2 is YFSETQ. Trimming removed 1 base from V and 6 bases from J, with 8 bases in between. The CDR3 bases are TGCGCCAGCAGCTTGAGTACTGGAAACATTCAGTACTTC. Protein: CASSLSTGNIQYF.

This rearrangement joins TRBV6-2 or TRBV6-3 to TRBJ2-1, with TRBD1 as a possible D gene (6 bases). Looked up from germline, CDR1 is MNHEY and CDR2 is SVGEGT. CDR3 length equals 12 residues. Trimming shortened V by 2 bases and J by 9 bases, and 8 bases separated the two germline ends. The CDR3 bases are TGTGCCAGCAGTTACAACAGGGCTGAGCAGTTCTTC. Translated, it gives CASSYNRAEQFF.

The V call is TRBV5-1, the J call TRBJ1-1, with TRBD1 matching over 7 bases. This CDR3 is built from 14 residues. In germline, CDR1 is SGHRS, CDR2 YFSETQ. The V gene end was trimmed by 4 bases and the J gene end by 6 bases; junction bases not matched to a gene: 9. CDR3 region: CASSLKTGDAEAFF. CDR3 bases: TGCGCCAGCAGCCTAAAAACAGGGGACGCTGAAGCTTTCTTT.

This chain connects TRBV28 to TRBJ1-2; D is unclear. CDR1 and CDR2 (germline): MDHEN, SYDVKM. The CDR3 consists of 12 residues. V lost 9 bases, J lost 3 bases, and 11 bases lay in between. CDR3 sequence: CASYGMDYGYTF. The CDR3 nucleotides read TGTGCCAGTTACGGGATGGACTATGGCTACACCTTC.

This sequence joins TRBV9 and TRBJ2-1; 9 positions agree with TRBD1. Trimming cost V 2 bases and J 6 bases; bases outside gene matches: 9. Germline lookup yields CDR1 SGDLS and CDR2 YYNGEE. This CDR3 region has 16 residues. For the CDR3, the DNA is TGTGCCAGCAGCGTCTCCTCTGGGACAGGGACCAATGAGCAGTTCTTC. This encodes CASSVSSGTGTNEQFF.

The chain joins TRBV5-1 to TRBJ1-6, with TRBD1 as a possible D gene (5 bases). Per the germline V gene, CDR1 is SGHRS and CDR2 is YFSETQ. This CDR3 is 17 amino acids long. V shed 0 bases and J shed 0 bases, with 10 bases lying between them. The CDR3 spells CASSLAGGNSYNSPLHF. For the CDR3, the DNA is TGCGCCAGCAGCTTGGCCGGGGGGAACTCCTATAATTCACCCCTCCACTTT.

The CDR3 region is CASSSGTGRVPYGYTF. The DNA for the CDR3 is TGTGCCAGCTCCTCCGGGACAGGGCGAGTTCCCTATGGCTACACCTTC. V gene TRBV7-6 combines with J gene TRBJ1-2; 9 nucleotides agree with TRBD1. Germline CDR1 and CDR2: SGHVS and FNYEAQ. V was clipped by 8 bases and J by 4 bases; unmatched bases: 14. The length of the CDR3 is 16 residues.

This chain connects TRBV19 to TRBJ2-5; TRBD2 matches at 11 bases. The CDR3 is made up of 16 amino acids. Germline V gene sequence: CDR1 LNHDA, CDR2 SQIVND (reference sequence). The J segment lost 2 bases and the V segment lost 3 bases, leaving 5 bases of the junction unmatched. The CDR3 DNA follows: TGTGCCAGTAGTATCCAACGACTAGCGGGGCAAGAGACCCAGTACTTC. It translates to CASSIQRLAGQETQYF.

The CDR3 protein is CASSQDLSPRIDGYTF. The CDR3 DNA follows: TGTGCCAGCAGCCAAGATTTGTCCCCACGCATAGATGGCTACACCTTC. The V call is TRBV3-1 (or the pseudogene TRBV3-2), the J call TRBJ1-2, with D unclear. Germline V lookup: CDR1 LGHDT, CDR2 YNNKEL (reference sequence). V lost 0 bases and J lost 6, with 17 bases in between. The CDR3 spans 16 residues.